The T cell receptor beta chain described here comes from a study of cytomegalovirus exposure and HLA in healthy donors. Turning to the study itself: It was reported in a later analysis that the approximately 120 validation repertoires used the same platform as the approximately 650 first-cohort repertoires.

V lost 4 bases, J lost 10 bases, and 18 bases lay in between. Per germline, CDR1 SGHNT and CDR2 YYREEE (reference sequence). This CDR3 has 13 amino acids. TCRdb keeps only in-frame clones here, not all; method: immunoSEQ multiplex PCR. This sample yields fewer than 200,000 clones, of which about 86% are seen a single time; roughly 1.5% belongs to the top ten. The sample comprised PBMCs. The receptor's source is a woman aged 25 to 45 in good health and CMV-seronegative. This rearrangement joins TRBV5-4 to TRBJ2-7; maybe TRBD2 (5 bases). This CDR3 is CASSAGVELDQYF. The CDR3 coding sequence is TGTGCCAGCAGCGCCGGGGTGGAGTTGGATCAGTACTTC. Drawing the rest from reference TRBV5-4 and TRBJ2-7, the complete variable domain is ETGVTQSPTHLIKTRGQQVTLRCSSQSGHNTVSWYQQALGQGPQFIFQYYREEENGRGNFPPRFSGLQFPNYSSELNVNALELDDSALYLCASSAGVELDQYFGPGTRLTVT.